These 31 T cell receptor beta chains share one sample of origin, sequenced in a study of Graves' ophthalmopathy and Graves' hyperthyroidism. Using RNA transcripts, the TCR beta CDR3 regions were amplified. HTBI primers were employed in first-round RT-PCR, then a second-round multiplex PCR followed. From the multiplex PCR reads, TCRdb called clonotypes with MiXCR, one entry per CDR3 protein. The sample shows 150,000 to 200,000 distinct CDR3 sequences, approximately 40% of them seen only once. The sequenced material came from peripheral blood. The receptors here all came from a man aged 30-40 years with Graves' ophthalmopathy.

This clonotype has a count of ten or more. The V and J genes are TRBV13 and TRBJ1-1; TRBD1 aligns across 8 bases. Germline CDR1 PRHDT, CDR2 FYEKMQ (reference sequence). The CDR3 sequence is 16 residues long. With 3 bases clipped from V and 5 bases from J, the junction kept 11 bases outside the gene matches. CDR3 nucleotides: TGTGCCAGCAGCTTTGAACAGGGGGGGAGGTTAACTGAAGCTTTCTTT. It yields the protein CASSFEQGGRLTEAFF.

The rearrangement links TRBV11-1 to TRBJ1-1; 8 bases fit TRBD1. V trimming: 5 bases; J trimming: 4 bases; junction bases outside the gene matches: 12. Germline values: CDR1 SGHAT, CDR2 FQDESV (reference sequence). The CDR3 length is 16 residues. In DNA form, the CDR3 reads TGTGCCAGCAGCGACCCACAGGGGGGGGTGAGCACTGAAGCTTTCTTT. Protein: CASSDPQGGVSTEAFF.

This sequence joins TRBV12-3 or TRBV12-4 and TRBJ1-1; 8 bases are shared with TRBD1. The CDR3 loop spans 14 amino acids. The J segment lost 3 bases and the V segment lost 6 bases, leaving 6 bases of the junction unmatched. The CDR3 protein is CASSQTGVYTEAFF. CDR3 in DNA: TGTGCCAGCAGCCAGACAGGGGTATACACTGAAGCTTTCTTT.

J is TRBJ2-2 and V is TRBV19; 15 bases line up with TRBD2. V was pared by 8 bases and J by 3 bases, with 16 bases of the junction left unmatched. This CDR3 has 20 residues. The germline gives CDR1 LNHDA, CDR2 SQIVND (reference sequence). The CDR3 nucleotides are TGTGCCAGTTTGGGCTACGGACTAGCGGGAGGGAGCCCCTACACCGGGGAGCTGTTTTTT. Residues: CASLGYGLAGGSPYTGELFF. Together with reference TRBV19 and TRBJ2-2, the CDR3 gives the full variable domain: DGGITQSPKYLFRKEGQNVTLSCEQNLNHDAMYWYRQDPGQGLRLIYYSQIVNDFQKGDIAEGYSVSREKKESFPLTVTSAQKNPTAFYLCASLGYGLAGGSPYTGELFFGEGSRLTVL.

The rearrangement uses TRBV6-2 or TRBV6-3 and TRBJ2-7; D is ambiguous. V was pared by 0 bases and J by 5 bases, with 17 bases between. Looked up from germline, CDR1 is MNHEY and CDR2 is SVGEGT. The CDR3 runs to 16 residues. CDR3 protein: CASSYSDLLGFDEQYF. The CDR3 DNA sequence: TGTGCCAGCAGTTACTCGGACCTCCTAGGATTCGACGAGCAGTACTTC.

This clonotype was picked up many times. The chain couples TRBV12-3 or TRBV12-4 to TRBJ1-5; no reliable D call. The CDR3 consists of 14 residues. Trimming stripped 1 base from V and 3 bases from J, with 7 bases between. This CDR3 is CASSLGSSNQPQHF. CDR3 DNA sequence: TGTGCCAGCAGTTTAGGCTCCTCCAATCAGCCCCAGCATTTT.

The chain employs TRBV5-1 and TRBJ2-5; D might be TRBD2 (5 bases). V lost 1 base to trimming and J lost 5 bases, with 18 bases between them. This CDR3 is 16 amino acids long. From germline, CDR1 is SGHRS and CDR2 YFSETQ. CDR3 region: CASSLLGDSPGETQYF. CDR3 DNA sequence: TGCGCCAGCAGCTTGCTCGGCGATAGCCCGGGGGAGACCCAGTACTTC.

This clonotype was seen repeatedly, ten times or more. This chain connects TRBV12-3 or TRBV12-4 to TRBJ2-7; a possible D gene is TRBD2 (5 bases). This CDR3 is 17 amino acids long. The germline V and J ends were trimmed by 5 bases and 0 bases, with 20 bases remaining between them. This CDR3 reads CASSPRAADVSSYEQYF. The CDR3, as DNA: TGTGCCAGCAGTCCCCGAGCGGCGGACGTTAGCTCCTACGAGCAGTACTTC.

At least ten counts were recorded for this clonotype. This chain connects TRBV2 to TRBJ2-7, with D uncertain. The germline gives CDR1 SNHLY, CDR2 FYNNEI. V lost 4 bases, J lost 2 bases, and 3 bases lay in between. CDR3 size: 11 residues. The CDR3 is CASSVAYEQYF. CDR3 in DNA: TGTGCCAGCAGTGTCGCCTACGAGCAGTACTTC.

This clonotype was recorded many times. V is TRBV4-3 and J is TRBJ2-5; D gene unclear. The CDR3 consists of 13 residues. Per the germline V gene, CDR1 is LGHNA and CDR2 is YSLEER. V was trimmed by 4 bases and J by 2 bases, leaving 8 bases between them. The CDR3 reads CASSRRMQETQYF. The CDR3 DNA is TGCGCCAGCAGCCGCCGGATGCAAGAGACCCAGTACTTC.

V usage is TRBV7-2 and J usage is TRBJ2-5; 7 bases fit TRBD2. CDR3 length: 14 residues. Germline trimming cut 3 bases from V and 3 bases from J; bases unmatched to any gene: 4. The germline V gene has CDR1 SGHTA and CDR2 FQGNSA. The CDR3 region has the DNA TGTGCCAGCAGCTTTAGGGCGGGAGAAGAGACCCAGTACTTC. Its translation is CASSFRAGEETQYF.

This chain links TRBV7-2 with TRBJ1-1; D gene uncertain. V dropped 6 bases and J dropped 2 bases, with 13 bases sitting between them. This CDR3 is 14 amino acids long. The germline gives CDR1 SGHTA, CDR2 FQGNSA. The CDR3: CASRKDNFNTEAFF. In DNA form, the CDR3 reads TGTGCCAGCAGGAAAGACAACTTTAACACTGAAGCTTTCTTT.

The rearrangement links TRBV7-8 to TRBJ2-7; D gene unclear. The V end was cut by 5 bases, the J end by 3 bases, with 14 bases between. Germline assignment: CDR1 SGHVS and CDR2 FQNEAQ. The CDR3 totals 14 residues. CDR3 region: CASSPSPTGYEQYF. The DNA for the CDR3 is TGTGCCAGCAGCCCCAGCCCCACCGGCTACGAGCAGTACTTC.

This clonotype was counted a few times. The rearrangement joins TRBV28 to TRBJ2-7, with unresolved D. V shed 4 bases and J shed 4 bases, with 8 bases lying between them. CDR3 size: 12 residues. Per the germline V gene, CDR1 is MDHEN and CDR2 is SYDVKM. The CDR3 spells CASSSPLYEQYF. The DNA for the CDR3 is TGTGCCAGCAGTTCCCCTTTGTACGAGCAGTACTTC.

This clonotype has ten or more counts. The chain has TRBV7-3 and TRBJ2-2; D perhaps matches TRBD2 (6 bases). V lost 0 bases to trimming and J lost 1 base, with 9 bases between them. CDR1 is SGHTA, CDR2 FQGTGA, per germline. This CDR3 contains 16 residues. CDR3 coding DNA: TGTGCCAGCAGCTTAACGTTGGGGGGGAACACCGGGGAGCTGTTTTTT. Its translation: CASSLTLGGNTGELFF.

This chain uses TRBV28 with TRBJ1-2; weak D call: TRBD1 (5 bases). This CDR3 spans 14 amino acids. From germline, CDR1 is MDHEN and CDR2 SYDVKM. Trimming cost V 2 bases and J 6 bases, with 13 bases left between them. The CDR3 nucleotides read TGTGCCAGCAGTTTACCCCAGGGATCAAATGGCTACACCTTC. Translating it yields CASSLPQGSNGYTF.

This clonotype was seen many times. The chain links TRBV11-2 to TRBJ1-5; D gene uncertain. The CDR3 sequence is 16 residues long. The germline V gene encodes CDR1 SGHAT and CDR2 FQNNGV. V dropped 2 bases and J dropped 5 bases, with 16 bases sitting between them. CDR3 sequence: CASSLFGRPRDQPQHF. The CDR3 nucleotides read TGTGCCAGCAGCTTATTCGGACGCCCTAGAGATCAGCCCCAGCATTTT.

This clonotype was seen repeatedly, ten times or more. This chain joins TRBV5-1 and TRBJ2-5; TRBD1 is a possible D gene (6 bases). CDR3 length equals 14 residues. Germline loops: CDR1 SGHRS, CDR2 YFSETQ. Trimming pared 3 bases from V and 5 bases from J, leaving 14 bases between. CDR3 residues: CASSWNRDGETQYF. CDR3 in DNA: TGCGCCAGCAGCTGGAACAGGGATGGGGAGACCCAGTACTTC.

The table lists this clonotype with a few counts. The rearrangement joins TRBV12-3 or TRBV12-4 to TRBJ2-7; D not certain. The length of the CDR3 is 11 residues. The ends were cut back, 6 bases at V and 5 bases at J, with 8 bases in the middle. CDR3 coding DNA: TGTGCCAGCAGGGTATATGACGAGCAGTACTTC. This codes for CASRVYDEQYF.

In its sample, this clonotype was seen many times. V is TRBV3-1 and J is TRBJ2-7; no clear D. The CDR3 spans 14 residues. V dropped 4 bases and J dropped 3 bases, with 13 bases sitting between them. CDR1 is LGHDT and CDR2 is YNNKEL in the germline V gene (reference sequence). CDR3 coding DNA: TGTGCCAGCAGCCCCCCAGACGGATACTACGAGCAGTACTTC. Translation gives CASSPPDGYYEQYF.

This clonotype was seen ten or more times. V and J are TRBV24-1 and TRBJ1-1; D call uncertain. There are 13 residues in the CDR3. Germline V gene sequence: CDR1 KGHDR, CDR2 SFDVKD. The V end was cut by 3 bases, the J end by 4 bases, with 8 bases between. The CDR3 here is CATSDPTRTEAFF. DNA for the CDR3: TGTGCCACCAGTGATCCCACGCGCACTGAAGCTTTCTTT.

V gene TRBV6-5 combines with J gene TRBJ1-2, with D hard to call. The length of the CDR3 is 14 residues. Per germline, CDR1 MNHEY and CDR2 SVGAGI. V was cut by 4 bases and J by 5 bases, with 14 bases left in between. The chain's CDR3 is CASSSRQRGYGYTF. CDR3 DNA: TGTGCCAGCAGTTCGAGACAACGGGGTTATGGCTACACCTTC.

In this sample, this clonotype turned up many times. The chain joins TRBV30 to TRBJ1-5; D call uncertain. The V end lost 0 bases, the J end lost 4 bases, and 7 bases lay between the germline ends. This CDR3 has 13 residues. CDR1 and CDR2 (germline): GTSNPN, SVGIG (reference sequence). CDR3 sequence reads: CAWSVGRNQPQHF. The CDR3 region has the DNA TGTGCCTGGAGTGTGGGCAGAAATCAGCCCCAGCATTTT.

The chain uses TRBV6-5 and TRBJ1-1, with TRBD1 matching over 7 bases. The CDR3 has 15 amino acids. J was trimmed by 5 bases and V by 2 bases; bases with no gene match: 8. Germline-derived CDR1 and CDR2 are MNHEY and SVGAGI. The CDR3 bases are TGTGCCAGCAGTTACAGGGGGCGCGGAGGAACTGAAGCTTTCTTT. It codes for CASSYRGRGGTEAFF.

This clonotype was seen a few times. The rearrangement uses TRBV6-5 and TRBJ1-6, with 7 bases fitting TRBD1. Germline CDR1 is MNHEY and CDR2 is SVGAGI. The CDR3 extends over 16 amino acids. The V gene end was trimmed by 3 bases and the J gene end by 4 bases; junction bases not matched to a gene: 6. The CDR3 loop reads CASSYKGTAYNSPLHF. The CDR3 DNA is TGTGCCAGCAGTTATAAGGGGACAGCTTATAATTCACCCCTCCACTTT.

Ten or more counts support this clonotype. The junction shows a germline mismatch at one end, possibly a read error. The chain carries TRBV15 and TRBJ1-2, with D possibly being TRBD1 (5 bases). The CDR3 extends over 14 amino acids. In germline, CDR1 is LNHNV, CDR2 YYDKDF (reference sequence). The CDR3 coding sequence is TGTGCCACCAGCGGAGACCGGGACGGCTATGGCTACACCTTC. It codes for CATSGDRDGYGYTF.

The V and J genes are TRBV5-5 and TRBJ1-1, with TRBD1 as a possible D gene (5 bases). The length of the CDR3 is 16 residues. Germline values: CDR1 SGHKS, CDR2 YYEKEE (reference sequence). Trimming took off 0 bases at V and 6 bases at J, with 18 bases between the two ends. CDR3 sequence (DNA): TGTGCCAGCAGCTTGGTCATGCTAAGGGGAAGGTCTGAAGCTTTCTTT. Translating gives CASSLVMLRGRSEAFF.

This clonotype has at least ten counts. This rearrangement joins TRBV7-2 to TRBJ1-1; D gene uncertain. Germline-derived CDR1 and CDR2 are SGHTA and FQGNSA. The V and J ends lost 4 bases and 4 bases respectively, with 13 bases between them. The CDR3 has 14 amino acids. CDR3 in DNA: TGTGCCAGCAGCTCGCACGGGGTTAGCACTGAAGCTTTCTTT. It translates to CASSSHGVSTEAFF.

In its sample, this clonotype was seen a few times. V gene TRBV12-3 or TRBV12-4 combines with J gene TRBJ2-7, with D hard to call. The length of the CDR3 is 11 residues. With 3 bases removed from V and 6 bases from J, the gap between germline ends came to 6 bases. The DNA of the CDR3 is TGTGCCAGCAGTTTTCAAGGCGAGCAGTACTTC. It is translated as CASSFQGEQYF.

This chain links TRBV6-5 with TRBJ1-1; 7 bases line up with TRBD1. This CDR3 region has 14 residues. Losses at the gene ends were 2 bases for V and 4 bases for J; bases not matched to a gene: 4. Germline CDR1 and CDR2: MNHEY and SVGAGI. CDR3 coding DNA: TGTGCCAGCAGTTACAGGGGGCTGGCCACTGAAGCTTTCTTT. It yields the protein CASSYRGLATEAFF.

The chain combines TRBV7-2 with TRBJ2-5; maybe TRBD1 (5 bases). Trimming removed 2 bases from V and 2 bases from J, with 15 bases in between. Germline V gene data show CDR1 as SGHTA and CDR2 as FQGNSA. The CDR3 spans 16 residues. The CDR3 is CASSLRNRRPQETQYF. Written as DNA, the CDR3 is TGTGCCAGCAGCTTACGAAACAGGAGACCTCAAGAGACCCAGTACTTC.